This entry features one TCR beta chain sequence. CD4+ cells yielded CD45RA+ naive and CD45RA-negative memory subsets. This entry is derived from a study of shared clonotypes between healthy human individuals. Some clones are missing from TCRdb's copy, which holds only in-frame ones; the method was immunoSEQ multiplex PCR. Among 1,500,000 or so clones listed, approximately 98.5% were seen once. Per the germline V gene, CDR1 is MNHNS and CDR2 is SASEGT. The V gene end was trimmed by 5 bases and the J gene end by 0 bases; junction bases not matched to a gene: 3. The CDR3 has 14 residues. The receptor's source is a young man in good health. The sequencing sample was made of naive CD4+ T cells sorted from blood. Sample subset: CD45RA+ positively selected. The chain combines TRBV6-1 with TRBJ2-7; 8 bases agree with TRBD1. The CDR3 loop is CASSRTGPSYEQYF. The CDR3 nucleotides read TGTGCCAGCAGTCGGACAGGGCCCTCCTACGAGCAGTACTTC.